The 25 T cell receptor beta chains below come from one sample, sequenced in a study of CD8+ T cells in alopecia areata (dated by TCRdb to between 2017 and 2018). Receptor amplification or capture employed the immunoSEQ multiplex PCR assay. For TCR sequencing, RNA was extracted from every sample and reverse transcribed into cDNA to serve as template. TCRdb provides this immuneACCESS table in a form limited to in-frame rearrangements. Some clones are lacking; in checked studies, under half of them reflect an unresolved V gene, and why the rest are absent is not known. A total of nearly 200,000 clones appear in this sample, 55% to 75% of them only once. In total, the top ten clones hold 5.5% of the sample. What the time point label conveys for this sample: around 22 weeks on oral tofacitinib. Explained via the paper, the treatment or condition label denotes: oral pan-JAK inhibitor, 5-10 mg twice daily.

This specimen was CD4+ T cells sorted from blood, taken at week 24, from a patient treated with tofacitinib. The receptors come from a human donor with alopecia areata.

The chain joins TRBV6-1 to TRBJ2-2, with a tentative D call TRBD2 (5 bases). V was pared by 1 base and J by 9 bases, with 15 bases between. From germline, CDR1 is MNHNS and CDR2 SASEGT. The CDR3 is 15 amino acids. The CDR3 region has the DNA TGTGCCAGCAGTGAAGTGTGGTCTAGCCATCGGGAGCTGTTTTTT. Protein product: CASSEVWSSHRELFF.

This chain joins TRBV6-5 and TRBJ1-1, with D unclear. The CDR3 loop spans 13 amino acids. V lost 8 bases and J 0 bases, leaving 10 bases between the germline ends. The germline V gene encodes CDR1 MNHEY and CDR2 SVGAGI. The CDR3 DNA is TGTGCCAGCCGGGTGAGGTTGAACACTGAAGCTTTCTTT. Amino acid sequence: CASRVRLNTEAFF.

This clone was seen a handful of times. This chain connects TRBV30 to TRBJ1-2; D perhaps matches TRBD1 (5 bases). The CDR3 covers 15 residues. V was pared by 8 bases and J by 0 bases, with 19 bases between. The germline CDR1 and CDR2 sequences are GTSNPN and SVGIG (reference sequence). CDR3 sequence: CARFGGIASNYGYTF. The DNA for the CDR3 is TGTGCCCGTTTCGGGGGAATCGCCTCTAACTATGGCTACACCTTC.

A single count supports this clone. This chain joins TRBV29-1 and TRBJ1-3, with 9 bases aligning to TRBD1. Trimming took 3 bases from V and 2 from J; bases not matched to a gene: 5. CDR1 is SQVTM and CDR2 is ANQGSEA in the germline V gene. The CDR3 runs to 15 residues. The CDR3 sequence is CSVDQGTGTGNTIYF. The CDR3 DNA sequence: TGCAGCGTTGATCAGGGGACAGGGACTGGAAACACCATATATTTT.

The V call is TRBV5-6, the J call TRBJ1-2; D unclear. CDR3 length: 15 amino acids. The V gene lost 2 bases and the J gene lost 8 bases, with 19 bases spanning the gap. Germline V CDR1 and CDR2: SGHDT, YYEEEE. This CDR3 is CASSFGAGTRTGYTF. CDR3 coding DNA: TGTGCCAGCAGCTTTGGCGCGGGAACCCGGACCGGCTACACCTTC.

The V gene is TRBV30, the J gene TRBJ2-1; 9 bases are shared with TRBD1. This CDR3 has 14 residues. The V gene's germline CDR1 is GTSNPN and CDR2 SVGIG (reference sequence). V shed 0 bases, J shed 8 bases, and the junction held 5 bases outside the gene matches. The chain's CDR3 is CAWSVGTGSYEQFF. The CDR3 DNA sequence: TGTGCCTGGAGTGTAGGGACAGGGTCCTATGAGCAGTTCTTC.

The table lists this clone with a few counts. This rearrangement joins TRBV28 to TRBJ2-6; D might be TRBD2 (6 bases). CDR1 is MDHEN, CDR2 SYDVKM, per germline. The CDR3 contains 15 residues. The germline V and J ends were trimmed by 10 bases and 2 bases, with 15 bases remaining between them. The CDR3 DNA is TGTGCCACCGGGGGTTCCACCCCTGGGGCCAACGTCCTGACTTTC. The encoded protein is CATGGSTPGANVLTF.

The chain links TRBV12-2 to TRBJ2-5; the table's TRBD2 call for D was not verified on the DNA. TRBV12-2 is noted as a pseudogene. The CDR3 spans 18 residues. CDR3 region: CASRSVLIAGGRRETQYF. The CDR3 coding sequence is TGTGCAAGTCGCTCCGTATTAATAGCGGGAGGGAGGCGAGAGACCCAGTACTTC.

The chain uses TRBV15 and TRBJ1-2; perhaps TRBD1 as D (6 bases). In germline, CDR1 is LNHNV, CDR2 YYDKDF (reference sequence). The CDR3 contains 13 residues. V shed 6 bases and J shed 8 bases, with 16 bases lying between them. The CDR3 reads CATSPDSSRGYTF. Here the CDR3 DNA reads TGTGCCACCAGTCCGGACAGTTCTCGGGGCTACACCTTC.

The chain is built from TRBV30 and TRBJ1-1, with 7 nucleotides matching TRBD1. From germline, CDR1 is GTSNPN and CDR2 SVGIG (reference sequence). The CDR3 length is 16 residues. After removal of 2 bases from V and 2 bases from J, the junction contained 11 bases not matched to a gene. The CDR3 region is CAWSFIGTDANTEAFF. CDR3 DNA sequence: TGTGCCTGGAGTTTTATAGGGACAGACGCAAACACTGAAGCTTTCTTT.

The J gene is TRBJ1-1, the V gene TRBV6-5; no reliable D call. Germline loops: CDR1 MNHEY, CDR2 SVGAGI. The CDR3 spans 12 residues. Trimming removed 10 bases at V and 0 bases at J, with 9 bases between. The CDR3 sequence is CATRRMNTEAFF. The CDR3 DNA reads as TGTGCCACCCGCCGGATGAACACTGAAGCTTTCTTT.

The chain couples TRBV5-1 to TRBJ1-4; 12 nucleotides match TRBD1. J lost 8 bases, V lost 4 bases, and 9 bases had no gene match. The CDR3 is made up of 16 amino acids. Germline lookup yields CDR1 SGHRS and CDR2 YFSETQ. The CDR3 nucleotides read TGCGCCAGCAGCGCGGGACAGGGGGCAATTGGAGAAAAACTGTTTTTT. It encodes CASSAGQGAIGEKLFF.

The chain is built from TRBV5-6 and TRBJ1-5; D unclear. The CDR3 totals 12 residues. CDR1 and CDR2 (germline): SGHDT, YYEEEE. V shed 3 bases and J shed 4 bases, with 5 bases lying between them. This CDR3 reads CASSSRNQPQHF. The CDR3 coding sequence is TGTGCCAGCAGCTCCCGGAATCAGCCCCAGCATTTT.

V usage is TRBV30 and J usage is TRBJ2-7, with D uncertain. The V and J ends lost 0 bases and 5 bases respectively, with 5 bases between them. The CDR3 is 11 amino acids. Germline V lookup: CDR1 GTSNPN, CDR2 SVGIG (reference sequence). CDR3 DNA: TGTGCCTGGAGTGTACGACACGAGCAGTACTTC. Protein product: CAWSVRHEQYF. Filled out from reference TRBV30 and TRBJ2-7, the complete variable domain reads SQTIHQWPATLVQPVGSPLSLECTVEGTSNPNLYWYRQAAGRGLQLLFYSVGIGQISSEVPQNLSASRPQDRQFILSSKKLLLSDSGFYLCAWSVRHEQYFGPGTRLTVT.

V usage is TRBV5-6 and J usage is TRBJ2-6; no clear D. V lost 0 bases and J lost 0, with 10 bases in between. Germline CDR1 is SGHDT and CDR2 is YYEEEE. The CDR3 runs 17 residues. The CDR3 sequence: CASSLALLGSGANVLTF. CDR3 in DNA: TGTGCCAGCAGCTTGGCGCTACTGGGCTCTGGGGCCAACGTCCTGACTTTC.

The chain combines TRBV23-1 with TRBJ2-5, with TRBD1 identical over 9 bases. TRBV23-1 is an ORF for which the function is uncertain. The CDR3 is made up of 16 amino acids. Losses at the gene ends were 2 bases for V and 4 bases for J; bases not matched to a gene: 8. The CDR3 bases are TGCGCCAGCAGTCAAGCCTCCGGGACAGGGCTAGAGACCCAGTACTTC. Protein: CASSQASGTGLETQYF.

The rearrangement uses TRBV6-6 and TRBJ1-5, with D possibly TRBD1 on 5 matching bases. The CDR3 is 16 residues long. Trimming removed 0 bases from V and 4 bases from J, with 13 bases in between. Per germline, CDR1 MNHNY and CDR2 SVGAGI (reference sequence). Here the CDR3 reads CASSYSSQGGNQPQHF. As DNA, the CDR3 is TGTGCCAGCAGTTACTCGAGTCAGGGTGGAAATCAGCCCCAGCATTTT.

V is TRBV4-1 and J is TRBJ2-1; TRBD2 is a possible D gene (5 bases). The CDR3 is made up of 13 amino acids. The germline CDR1 and CDR2 sequences are MGHRA and YSYEKL. The V end lost 4 bases, the J end lost 15 bases, and 19 bases lay between the germline ends. CDR3 sequence (DNA): TGCGCCAGCAGCCCCACCGAGGGCTCCGGAGGGTTCTTC. As protein: CASSPTEGSGGFF.

The gene calls are TRBV2 and TRBJ1-2; D not resolved. V dropped 1 base and J dropped 8 bases, with 5 bases sitting between them. Germline V lookup: CDR1 SNHLY, CDR2 FYNNEI. This CDR3 spans 11 amino acids. As DNA, the CDR3 is TGTGCCAGCAGTGAAGACCGAGGCTACACCTTC. Its translation: CASSEDRGYTF.

The CDR3 region has the DNA TGTGCCAGCAGTGAGGGGGCCAGCCGTAGCACAGATACGCAGTATTTT. Amino acids: CASSEGASRSTDTQYF. The genes are TRBV25-1 and TRBJ2-3; perhaps TRBD1 as D (6 bases). Trimming removed 3 bases from V and 0 bases from J, with 13 bases in between. Germline V gene data show CDR1 as MGHDK and CDR2 as SYGVNS. CDR3 length: 16 amino acids.

This clone was observed a few times. The chain is built from TRBV4-1 and TRBJ2-4; 8 nucleotides agree with TRBD1. In germline, CDR1 is MGHRA, CDR2 YSYEKL. The CDR3 has 17 residues. V was pared by 4 bases and J by 1 base, with 9 bases of the junction left unmatched. CDR3 nucleotides: TGCGCCAGCAGCCCAACCGGACAGGGAGACGCCAAAAACATTCAGTACTTC. Its translation: CASSPTGQGDAKNIQYF.

The chain links TRBV9 to TRBJ1-2; TRBD1 agrees at 9 bases. The CDR3 length is 16 residues. Germline loops: CDR1 SGDLS, CDR2 YYNGEE. Germline trimming cut 3 bases from V and 4 bases from J; bases unmatched to any gene: 10. In DNA, the CDR3 is TGTGCCAGCAGCGCGGTGCCGGGACAGGGCCTCTATGGCTACACCTTC. Translating it yields CASSAVPGQGLYGYTF.

The genes are TRBV4-2 and TRBJ1-5; possibly TRBD1 for D (5 bases). Germline V gene lookup returns CDR1 LGHNA and CDR2 YNFKEQ. V lost 5 bases and J lost 6, with 17 bases in between. The CDR3 is made up of 15 amino acids. CDR3 protein: CASSLTGTDFQPQHF. Here the CDR3 DNA reads TGTGCCAGCAGCTTAACTGGGACCGACTTTCAGCCCCAGCATTTT.

The DNA of the CDR3 is TGTGCCAGCTATGAAGTGGGCGGCTACACCTTC. It specifies CASYEVGGYTF. V and J are TRBV25-1 and TRBJ1-2; D uncertain. CDR1 and CDR2 from the germline V gene are MGHDK and SYGVNS. The CDR3 runs 11 residues. V lost 8 bases and J lost 8, with 12 bases in between.

The CDR3 here is CASSLDPGTTPQYF. CDR3 in DNA: TGTGCCAGCAGCTTAGACCCCGGGACTACTCCGCAGTATTTT. The chain employs TRBV11-2 and TRBJ2-3, with 7 bases identical to TRBD2. The CDR3 runs 14 residues. The germline V gene has CDR1 SGHAT and CDR2 FQNNGV. V was clipped by 0 bases and J by 10 bases; unmatched bases: 7.